The present entry profiles one TCR beta chain with its context. Its specificity is not known. The entry originates in a study of cytomegalovirus exposure and HLA in healthy donors. With 60 Vbeta and 13 Jbeta primers, the PCR was carried out. Generated by immunoSEQ multiplex PCR, the TCRdb table keeps only in-frame clones and is missing some. In the table there are under 200,000 clones, 80% of which are singletons. With 3 bases clipped from V and 11 bases from J, the junction kept 10 bases outside the gene matches. Germline V lookup: CDR1 SGHDT, CDR2 YYEEEE. CDR3 length: 13 residues. Study results and limitations: In vitro assays verified that three CMV-associated chains recognized CMV antigens specifically. As was reported, the HLA-A and HLA-B alleles of most subjects were accurately predicted from TCR beta sequences. Most TCR beta V segments were productive about 90% or about 30% of the time in an earlier analysis.

The sequence was obtained from a man aged 18 to 29 in good health and CMV-seropositive. The sequencing sample was made of PBMCs. This chain links TRBV5-6 with TRBJ1-1; TRBD1 agrees at 7 bases. CDR3 in amino acids: CASSSGGGRAAFF. In DNA form, the CDR3 reads TGTGCCAGCAGCTCAGGGGGAGGCAGGGCGGCTTTCTTT.